A single sample gave rise to the 15 T cell receptor beta chains below, sequenced in a study of patients and donors after allogeneic stem cell transplantation. MiXCR, applied by TCRdb to the RT-PCR reads, yields one record per CDR3 protein. The sample yields approximately 200,000 distinct CDR3 sequences, around two fifths seen once. Specimen: blood, either unsorted or a sorted T cell fraction (not recorded which). The source is a human donor who was either an allogeneic HSCT recipient or a stem cell or donor lymphocyte infusion donor (not recorded which). It is not recorded whose cells these are; they may come from a transplant donor.

The rearrangement joins TRBV14 to TRBJ2-7; TRBD2 agrees at 10 bases. Trimming at V came to 5 bases and at J to 9 bases, leaving 10 bases not matched to a gene. The germline gives CDR1 SGHDN, CDR2 FVKESK. This CDR3 contains 14 residues. CDR3 in DNA: TGTGCCAGCAGCGCACACAGCGGGAGGGCCCGGCAGTACTTC. Amino acid sequence: CASSAHSGRARQYF.

The rearrangement uses TRBV27 and TRBJ2-3; D possibly corresponds to TRBD1 (6 bases). The germline CDR1 and CDR2 sequences are MNHEY and SMNVEV (reference sequence). The ends were cut back, 6 bases at V and 8 bases at J, with 15 bases in the middle. The CDR3 spans 13 residues. In DNA, the CDR3 is TGTGCCAGCAGCTCAGGGGTCGCGGTTACGCAGTATTTT. It encodes CASSSGVAVTQYF.

V and J are TRBV12-3 or TRBV12-4 and TRBJ1-1; perhaps TRBD1 as D (6 bases). V lost 4 bases and J 4 bases, leaving 16 bases between the germline ends. The CDR3 consists of 15 residues. This CDR3 is CASSSSGEGFTEAFF. Written as DNA, the CDR3 is TGTGCCAGCAGTTCGTCAGGGGAGGGTTTCACTGAAGCTTTCTTT.

The chain joins TRBV12-3 or TRBV12-4 to TRBJ1-1; 8 bases agree with TRBD1. J lost 2 bases, V lost 3 bases, and 5 bases had no gene match. The CDR3 consists of 15 residues. The CDR3 spells CASSFAGTGNTEAFF. CDR3 nucleotides: TGTGCCAGCAGTTTCGCCGGGACAGGCAACACTGAAGCTTTCTTT.

This chain joins TRBV6-6 and TRBJ1-5; 9 positions match TRBD1. CDR1 is MNHNY and CDR2 is SVGAGI in the germline V gene (reference sequence). V dropped 8 bases and J dropped 2; count of bases not matched to a gene: 7. The CDR3 spans 15 residues. In nucleotides, the CDR3 is TGTGCCAGCGCCTGGACAGGGGATGGCAATCAGCCCCAGCATTTT. Translating gives CASAWTGDGNQPQHF.

J is TRBJ1-2 and V is TRBV29-1; 7 bases agree with TRBD1. This CDR3 spans 13 amino acids. From germline, CDR1 is SQVTM and CDR2 ANQGSEA. V lost 7 bases, J lost 8 bases, and 13 bases stayed unmatched. The CDR3 here is CSGRVGTGDGYTF. The DNA for the CDR3 is TGCAGCGGTAGGGTAGGAACAGGGGACGGCTACACCTTC.

The chain links TRBV7-2 to TRBJ2-1; D perhaps matches TRBD2 (6 bases). The germline V and J ends were trimmed by 3 bases and 4 bases, with 10 bases remaining between them. CDR3 length: 14 residues. Germline V lookup: CDR1 SGHTA, CDR2 FQGNSA. The CDR3 here is CASSLRGSYNEQFF. CDR3 DNA: TGTGCCAGCAGCTTGCGGGGCAGTTACAATGAGCAGTTCTTC.

The rearrangement uses TRBV9 and TRBJ1-2, with 7 bases aligning to TRBD1. The CDR3 has 14 amino acids. Germline assignment: CDR1 SGDLS and CDR2 YYNGEE. V shed 3 bases and J 3 bases; nucleotides not matched to a gene: 5. The CDR3 DNA reads as TGTGCCAGCAGCGGATGGGACAGTGACTATGGCTACACCTTC. As protein: CASSGWDSDYGYTF.

The chain is built from TRBV7-2 and TRBJ2-2; D gene uncertain. Germline V gives CDR1 SGHTA, CDR2 FQGNSA. The CDR3 spans 16 residues. V gave up 5 bases and J gave up 6 bases, with 19 bases separating them. The CDR3 region has the DNA TGTGCCAGCAGCCCAGCGTGGCCGAGTACGCCCGGGGAGCTGTTTTTT. Residues: CASSPAWPSTPGELFF. Together with reference TRBV7-2 and TRBJ2-2, the CDR3 gives the full variable domain: GAGVSQSPSNKVTEKGKDVELRCDPISGHTALYWYRQSLGQGLEFLIYFQGNSAPDKSGLPSDRFSAERTGGSVSTLTIQRTQQEDSAVYLCASSPAWPSTPGELFFGEGSRLTVL.

This rearrangement joins TRBV10-3 to TRBJ2-3; 12 positions match TRBD2. In germline, CDR1 is ENHRY, CDR2 SYGVKD. The ends lost 3 bases at V and 0 bases at J; junction bases unmatched: 7. The CDR3 covers 18 residues. The CDR3 coding sequence is TGTGCCATCAGTGAAGAACTAGCGGGAGGTACTAGCACAGATACGCAGTATTTT. Translation: CAISEELAGGTSTDTQYF.

J is TRBJ2-7 and V is TRBV6-2 or TRBV6-3, with 10 bases lining up with TRBD1. This CDR3 region has 15 residues. Germline CDR1 MNHEY, CDR2 SVGEGT. V shed 2 bases, J shed 3 bases, and the junction held 4 bases outside the gene matches. The CDR3 DNA reads TGTGCCAGCAGTTACCCCGGGACAGGGGACTACGAGCAGTACTTC. Protein: CASSYPGTGDYEQYF.

This clonotype was recorded a few times. V is TRBV5-1 and J is TRBJ2-2, with a weak D call TRBD2 (6 bases). Germline V gene lookup returns CDR1 SGHRS and CDR2 YFSETQ. Trimming shortened V by 6 bases and J by 0 bases, and 9 bases separated the two germline ends. The CDR3 sequence is 14 residues long. CDR3 bases: TGCGCCAGCACCCCGGGAGCGAACACCGGGGAGCTGTTTTTT. It encodes CASTPGANTGELFF.

V gene TRBV7-9 combines with J gene TRBJ2-2; 9 bases are a match to TRBD1. V gave up 5 bases and J gave up 5 bases; unmatched junction bases: 15. This CDR3 is 18 amino acids long. Germline loops: CDR1 SEHNR, CDR2 FQNEAQ (reference sequence). This CDR3 is CASSTLLGDRVKTGELFF. In nucleotides, the CDR3 is TGTGCCAGCAGCACGCTGTTAGGGGACAGGGTTAAGACCGGGGAGCTGTTTTTT.

This chain connects TRBV28 to TRBJ2-2, with D possibly TRBD2 on 5 matching bases. The CDR3 contains 16 residues. Germline V CDR1 and CDR2: MDHEN, SYDVKM. The V and J ends lost 3 bases and 5 bases respectively, with 16 bases between them. CDR3 sequence reads: CASSLTPFGKTGELFF. The CDR3 nucleotides are TGTGCCAGCAGTTTGACCCCTTTCGGGAAGACCGGGGAGCTGTTTTTT. Combining the CDR3 with reference TRBV28 and TRBJ2-2 gives the whole variable domain DVKVTQSSRYLVKRTGEKVFLECVQDMDHENMFWYRQDPGLGLRLIYFSYDVKMKEKGDIPEGYSVSREKKERFSLILESASTNQTSMYLCASSLTPFGKTGELFFGEGSRLTVL.

This clonotype turned up a few times. V usage is TRBV4-3 and J usage is TRBJ2-2, with TRBD1 matching 11 bases. Germline V lookup: CDR1 LGHNA, CDR2 YSLEER. Trimming took 2 bases from V and 4 from J; bases not matched to a gene: 6. This CDR3 is 17 amino acids long. DNA of the CDR3: TGCGCCAGCAGCCAACGGTGGACAGGGGGCAGCACCGGGGAGCTGTTTTTT. Protein sequence: CASSQRWTGGSTGELFF.